The 23 T cell receptor beta chains reported below all come from one sample, sequenced in a study of Ad26.COV2.S vaccination and SARS-CoV-2 variants. Profiling relied on immunoSEQ multiplex PCR, and the TCRdb table lists in-frame clones only, not all of them. The profile shows hundreds of thousands of clones, around 90% of them singletons. Treatment of the sample: roughly 20 received Ad26.COV2.S at low or high dose, single or two shots; five or six received placebo; per-sample allocation not given. Material that was analyzed had been drawn on day 63 after the first vaccine or placebo injection. Sample: peripheral blood, taken in a trial of Ad26.COV2.S vaccine versus placebo. The receptors come from a person between 18 and 65 years old who received the Ad26.COV2.S COVID-19 vaccine or a placebo.

This clone occurred a few times. CDR3 amino acids: CASSVGGGGASPLHF. The CDR3 DNA reads TGTGCCAGCAGTGTCGGGGGCGGTGGCGCTTCACCCCTCCACTTT. V gene TRBV25-1 combines with J gene TRBJ1-6, with D possibly matching TRBD1 (6 bases). Per the germline V gene, CDR1 is MGHDK and CDR2 is SYGVNS. This CDR3 is built from 15 residues. Trimming shortened V by 4 bases and J by 9 bases, and 16 bases separated the two germline ends.

The chain couples TRBV5-5 to TRBJ2-3; TRBD2 matches at 10 bases. V lost 2 bases and J lost 7; bases outside the gene matches: 10. The germline gives CDR1 SGHKS, CDR2 YYEKEE (reference sequence). The CDR3 length is 16 residues. CDR3 coding DNA: TGTGCCAGCAGCTTTCAGCCGACTAGCGGGTATTATACGCAGTATTTT. Protein: CASSFQPTSGYYTQYF.

The chain is built from TRBV7-2 and TRBJ1-1; D remains ambiguous. With 6 bases removed from V and 4 bases from J, the gap between germline ends came to 12 bases. The CDR3 is made up of 13 amino acids. From germline, CDR1 is SGHTA and CDR2 FQGNSA. DNA for the CDR3: TGTGCCAGCAGTCGCCAACCTGGCACTGAAGCTTTCTTT. Translating it yields CASSRQPGTEAFF.

The genes are TRBV19 and TRBJ1-5; no reliable D call. The ends were cut back, 1 base at V and 5 bases at J, with 12 bases in the middle. The germline V gene has CDR1 LNHDA and CDR2 SQIVND (reference sequence). CDR3 size: 15 residues. CDR3: CASSIGETRDQPQHF. The CDR3 bases are TGTGCCAGTAGTATAGGGGAGACACGAGATCAGCCCCAGCATTTT.

The rearrangement links TRBV7-8 to TRBJ1-1; 10 bases align to TRBD1. This CDR3 is 15 amino acids long. After removal of 4 bases from V and 1 base from J, the junction contained 3 bases not matched to a gene. Per germline, CDR1 SGHVS and CDR2 FQNEAQ. In nucleotides, the CDR3 is TGTGCCAGCAGCTCCTGGACAGGGGGGAACACTGAAGCTTTCTTT. Protein: CASSSWTGGNTEAFF.

This chain links TRBV11-2 with TRBJ1-1; TRBD1 aligns across 7 bases. V shed 4 bases, J shed 0 bases, and the junction held 11 bases outside the gene matches. The CDR3 consists of 17 residues. CDR1 SGHAT and CDR2 FQNNGV come from the germline V gene. The CDR3 coding sequence is TGTGCCAGCAGCTCGATCCCGGACAGGCCAATGAACACTGAAGCTTTCTTT. This codes for CASSSIPDRPMNTEAFF.

V is TRBV6-1 and J is TRBJ1-5; D is undetermined. Germline V gene data show CDR1 as MNHNS and CDR2 as SASEGT. The CDR3 contains 18 residues. The V and J ends lost 3 bases and 0 bases respectively, with 18 bases between them. In DNA, the CDR3 is TGTGCCAGCAGTGACCAAAATCCGGTTATATATAGCAATCAGCCCCAGCATTTT. It is translated as CASSDQNPVIYSNQPQHF.

A few counts support this clone. The J gene is TRBJ1-5, the V gene TRBV4-1; 7 nucleotides match TRBD1. After removal of 6 bases from V and 7 bases from J, the junction contained 9 bases not matched to a gene. Germline V gene data show CDR1 as MGHRA and CDR2 as YSYEKL. The CDR3 has 14 residues. The CDR3 loop is CASRARGGGQPQHF. As DNA, the CDR3 is TGCGCCAGCAGAGCCAGGGGGGGCGGGCAGCCCCAGCATTTT.

V and J are TRBV15 and TRBJ2-1; 11 nucleotides agree with TRBD1. The CDR3 covers 15 residues. Germline V gives CDR1 LNHNV, CDR2 YYDKDF (reference sequence). Unmatched junction bases numbered 3, after V lost 0 bases and J lost 8 bases. CDR3 coding DNA: TGTGCCACCAGCAGAGATCGGACAGGGGGCTATGAGCAGTTCTTC. Amino acids: CATSRDRTGGYEQFF.

This chain connects TRBV5-1 to TRBJ2-7; maybe TRBD2 (6 bases). This CDR3 comprises 15 residues. Germline CDR1 and CDR2: SGHRS and YFSETQ. The germline V and J ends were trimmed by 3 bases and 0 bases, with 13 bases remaining between them. The CDR3 DNA reads TGCGCCAGCAGCTACGTAGCGGATAACTCCTACGAGCAGTACTTC. This codes for CASSYVADNSYEQYF.

This sequence joins TRBV6-6 and TRBJ2-5, with D possibly being TRBD1 or TRBD2 (5 bases each). From germline, CDR1 is MNHNY and CDR2 SVGAGI (reference sequence). V was trimmed by 2 bases and J by 5 bases, leaving 12 bases between them. The CDR3 contains 14 residues. The CDR3 sequence: CASSYGTLRETQYF. The CDR3 nucleotides read TGTGCCAGCAGTTACGGGACGCTAAGGGAGACCCAGTACTTC.

This clone has only one observation. The chain recombines TRBV5-4 with TRBJ2-7; no reliable D call. Germline CDR1 is SGHNT and CDR2 is YYREEE (reference sequence). The CDR3 covers 15 residues. Trimming left V 0 bases short and J 3 bases short, with 13 bases between. The CDR3 DNA follows: TGTGCCAGCAGCTTGGTTCAGCAAAGCTTCTACGAGCAGTACTTC. This gives the protein CASSLVQQSFYEQYF.

This chain joins TRBV5-1 and TRBJ1-2; TRBD1 agrees at 8 bases. The CDR3 loop spans 14 amino acids. Trimming cost V 4 bases and J 5 bases; bases outside gene matches: 7. CDR1 and CDR2 (germline): SGHRS, YFSETQ. CDR3 DNA: TGCGCCAGCAGCGAAACAGGGGGAGATTATGGCTACACCTTC. This encodes CASSETGGDYGYTF.

Only a few counts were recorded for this clone. The chain carries TRBV7-8 and TRBJ1-6; perhaps TRBD1 as D (6 bases). Looked up from germline, CDR1 is SGHVS and CDR2 is FQNEAQ. The CDR3 is 14 amino acids. With 2 bases removed from V and 12 bases from J, the gap between germline ends came to 14 bases. The CDR3 nucleotides are TGTGCCAGCAGCTTAAAGGGGGGTATCTTACCCCTCCACTTT. It is translated as CASSLKGGILPLHF.

J is TRBJ2-7 and V is TRBV7-9; D possibly matches TRBD1 or TRBD2 (6 bases each). V was pared by 1 base and J by 5 bases, with 12 bases between. The CDR3 is made up of 14 amino acids. CDR1 and CDR2 (germline): SEHNR, FQNEAQ (reference sequence). DNA for the CDR3: TGTGCCAGCAGCTTAGTTTCGGGGGCGGACGAGCAGTACTTC. It encodes CASSLVSGADEQYF.

The chain is built from TRBV6-6 and TRBJ2-7; the match to TRBD1 covers 10 bases. This CDR3 contains 14 residues. Germline CDR1 is MNHNY and CDR2 is SVGAGI (reference sequence). V lost 6 bases and J lost 3; bases outside the gene matches: 5. In DNA form, the CDR3 reads TGTGCCAGCAGGGTCGGACAGGGGGACTACGAGCAGTACTTC. It is translated as CASRVGQGDYEQYF.

The CDR3, as DNA: TGTGCCAGCAGTTCCAGCGTAACCTCCTACGAGCAGTACTTC. It encodes CASSSSVTSYEQYF. V is TRBV28 and J is TRBJ2-7; no definite D call. Germline lookup yields CDR1 MDHEN and CDR2 SYDVKM. The CDR3 consists of 14 residues. Trimming removed 4 bases at V and 0 bases at J, with 10 bases between.

This chain joins TRBV7-2 and TRBJ2-5; D gene uncertain. V was trimmed by 2 bases and J by 3 bases, leaving 10 bases between them. Looked up from germline, CDR1 is SGHTA and CDR2 is FQGNSA. The CDR3 loop spans 14 amino acids. This CDR3 reads CASSLSLTEETQYF. The CDR3 DNA sequence: TGTGCCAGCAGCTTATCCCTCACGGAAGAGACCCAGTACTTC.

CDR3 bases: TGTGCCAGCTCACCAGGACTTAATCAGCCCCAGCATTTT. It specifies CASSPGLNQPQHF. The chain combines TRBV18 with TRBJ1-5, with D uncertain. Germline V CDR1 and CDR2: KGHSH, LQKENI. The CDR3 totals 13 residues. V lost 2 bases, J lost 4 bases, and 6 bases lay in between.

The chain recombines TRBV4-1 with TRBJ2-1; TRBD1 matches 7 bases. Per germline, CDR1 MGHRA and CDR2 YSYEKL. Trimming at V came to 1 base and at J to 6 bases, leaving 12 bases not matched to a gene. CDR3 length equals 17 residues. CDR3 loop: CASSQAVRTGWANEQFF. In nucleotides, the CDR3 is TGCGCCAGCAGCCAAGCGGTAAGGACAGGTTGGGCCAATGAGCAGTTCTTC.

The genes are TRBV2 and TRBJ2-3; no firm D call. The CDR3 is made up of 11 amino acids. V dropped 3 bases and J dropped 5 bases, with 3 bases sitting between them. The germline CDR1 and CDR2 sequences are SNHLY and FYNNEI. For the CDR3, the DNA is TGTGCCAGCAGTGACATAGATACGCAGTATTTT. Protein: CASSDIDTQYF.

The chain couples TRBV4-3 to TRBJ2-7; possibly TRBD2 for D (6 bases). The CDR3 has 15 amino acids. Germline V CDR1 and CDR2: LGHNA, YSLEER. V dropped 0 bases and J dropped 0 bases, with 9 bases sitting between them. The CDR3 here is CASSQDRGTSYEQYF. The CDR3 region has the DNA TGCGCCAGCAGCCAAGATCGGGGGACCTCCTACGAGCAGTACTTC.

The chain carries TRBV7-9 and TRBJ2-1, with 12 bases matching TRBD1. Germline V gene data show CDR1 as SEHNR and CDR2 as FQNEAQ (reference sequence). The CDR3 totals 15 residues. The V segment lost 3 bases and the J segment 9 bases; nucleotides outside the gene matches: 6. The CDR3 is CASSFPGTGGFEQFF. CDR3 coding DNA: TGTGCCAGCAGCTTCCCCGGGACAGGGGGCTTTGAGCAGTTCTTC.